One sample yielded the 8 T cell receptor beta chains listed below, sequenced in a study of blood T cell repertoires in COVID-19. Assay used: immunoSEQ multiplex PCR; TCRdb lists only in-frame clones, some missing. The sample has about 120,000 clones, around 80% seen once. The sample taken for sequencing was peripheral blood. These receptors all stem from a man aged 55 to 70 with active or convalescent COVID-19.

The rearrangement links TRBV19 to TRBJ2-1; 9 bases are shared with TRBD2. The CDR3 has 14 amino acids. CDR1 LNHDA and CDR2 SQIVND come from the germline V gene (reference sequence). Trimming at V came to 2 bases and at J to 7 bases, leaving 3 bases not matched to a gene. CDR3 bases: TGTGCCAGTAGTATAAGTCTAGCGGGAAATGAGCAGTTCTTC. Amino acid sequence: CASSISLAGNEQFF. The full variable domain, completed using reference TRBV19 and TRBJ2-1, is DGGITQSPKYLFRKEGQNVTLSCEQNLNHDAMYWYRQDPGQGLRLIYYSQIVNDFQKGDIAEGYSVSREKKESFPLTVTSAQKNPTAFYLCASSISLAGNEQFFGPGTRLTVL.

The CDR3 sequence: CASSGSQGLGSYTF. In nucleotides, the CDR3 is TGTGCCAGTTCCGGATCCCAGGGTTTGGGGAGCTACACCTTC. This chain uses TRBV19 with TRBJ1-2; tentatively, D is TRBD1 (5 bases). This CDR3 is built from 14 residues. Germline V gene data show CDR1 as LNHDA and CDR2 as SQIVND (reference sequence). V was shortened by 8 bases and J by 9 bases, with 22 bases between the two germline ends.

This clone appeared once. The gene calls are TRBV5-5 and TRBJ1-5; D is possibly TRBD1 (5 bases). V dropped 4 bases and J dropped 11 bases, with 22 bases sitting between them. Germline loops: CDR1 SGHKS, CDR2 YYEKEE (reference sequence). The CDR3 extends over 15 amino acids. CDR3: CASSVKPGHGGAQHF. CDR3 nucleotide sequence: TGTGCCAGCAGCGTAAAGCCGGGGCACGGGGGAGCCCAGCATTTT.

The V gene is TRBV29-1, the J gene TRBJ1-1; perhaps TRBD1 as D (6 bases). Trimming removed 6 bases from V and 5 bases from J, with 16 bases in between. The CDR3 runs 13 residues. From germline, CDR1 is SQVTM and CDR2 ANQGSEA. For the CDR3, the DNA is TGCAGCGTAGCACAGGGTAGACAAACTGAAGCTTTCTTT. It specifies CSVAQGRQTEAFF.

The chain couples TRBV19 to TRBJ1-5; maybe TRBD1 (5 bases). CDR1 and CDR2 (germline): LNHDA, SQIVND (reference sequence). This CDR3 has 14 amino acids. V lost 4 bases and J 0 bases, leaving 7 bases between the germline ends. CDR3 sequence reads: CASSRQNSNQPQHF. The CDR3 DNA reads TGTGCCAGTAGTAGACAGAATAGCAATCAGCCCCAGCATTTT.

This rearrangement joins TRBV29-1 to TRBJ2-2, with TRBD2 identical over 7 bases. The CDR3 totals 13 residues. In germline, CDR1 is SQVTM, CDR2 ANQGSEA. With 6 bases clipped from V and 1 base from J, the junction kept 2 bases outside the gene matches. CDR3 in amino acids: CSVSGGNTGELFF. CDR3 bases: TGCAGCGTGTCGGGAGGGAACACCGGGGAGCTGTTTTTT.

This sequence joins TRBV24-1 and TRBJ2-1; 8 bases match TRBD2. CDR1 and CDR2 (germline): KGHDR, SFDVKD. V shed 3 bases and J 4 bases; nucleotides not matched to a gene: 7. This CDR3 is 16 amino acids long. CDR3 residues: CATSDEGLAGYNEQFF. CDR3 DNA sequence: TGTGCCACCAGTGATGAGGGGCTAGCGGGTTACAATGAGCAGTTCTTC.

The chain couples TRBV3-1 (or the pseudogene TRBV3-2) to TRBJ2-1, with 9 bases matching TRBD2. Germline V CDR1 and CDR2: LGHDT, YNNKEL (reference sequence). With V trimmed by 2 bases and J by 9 bases, 5 bases remained unmatched. The CDR3 runs 14 residues. The CDR3 here is CASSQTAGGVEQFF. The CDR3 DNA reads TGTGCCAGCAGCCAAACGGCGGGAGGGGTTGAGCAGTTCTTC.